This T cell receptor beta chain was sequenced during a study of blood T cells in healthy people across ages. The authors ran a second PCR of 7 to 11 cycles using a sample-barcoded 5' primer and a J-beta primer mix. From the 5' RACE reads, TCRdb called clonotypes with MiXCR, one entry per CDR3 protein. The data contain about 1.8 million distinct CDR3 sequences, roughly 50% of them singletons. With 2 bases clipped from V and 5 bases from J, the junction kept 2 bases outside the gene matches. CDR3 length: 14 residues. The V gene's germline CDR1 is SEHNR and CDR2 FQNEAQ (reference sequence). The V and J genes are TRBV7-9 and TRBJ2-7, with 11 bases that match TRBD2. The sequenced sample was blood. The TCR comes from a woman between 40 and 55 years old in good health. CDR3 bases: TGTGCCAGCAGCTTACTAGCGGGGGGCCACGAGCAGTACTTC. This codes for CASSLLAGGHEQYF.